A selection of T cell receptor beta chains follows, all from one sample in a study of cytomegalovirus exposure and HLA in healthy donors. Data came from immunoSEQ multiplex PCR; TCRdb stores just in-frame clones and leaves some out. The sample gives under 130,000 clones, around 60% of which show up once; roughly 3.5% is in the top ten. The sample was PBMCs. These receptor sequences come from a woman aged 50 to 60 in good health and CMV-seronegative. The CDR3 runs from the conserved cysteine through the conserved F or W. D genes are given only for firm matches. Clone sizes are given selectively: once, few, many, or a class where the clone is expanded.

TRBJ2-3 TRBV6-1 NA NA TGTGCCAGCAGGGAGTTCCGCCGGGACACAGATACGCAGTATTTT CASREFRRDTDTQYF
TRBJ2-3 TRBV9 NA once TGTGCCAGCAGCGTAGAAGCCGGTGATACGCAGTATTTT CASSVEAGDTQYF
TRBJ2-3 TRBV4-2 TRBD2 NA TGTGCCAGCAGCCTCAACGGGGGGGCCAAAAACACAGATACGCAGTATTTT CASSLNGGAKNTDTQYF
TRBJ2-1 TRBV2 TRBD2 NA TGTGCCAGCAGTCGACTAGCGGAACTTACACATGAGCAGTTCTTC CASSRLAELTHEQFF
TRBJ1-4 TRBV6-5 NA NA TGTGCCAGCAGTTACTCGGGGGGGGTTGGTGAAAAACTGTTTTTT CASSYSGGVGEKLFF
TRBJ2-1 TRBV7-2 TRBD1 few TGTGCCAGCAGCTTTTCCTCGGGACAGTACAATGAGCAGTTCTTC CASSFSSGQYNEQFF
TRBJ2-7 TRBV4-1 NA NA TGCGCCAGCAGCCATTTCCAGGGAAACTACGAGCAGTACTTC CASSHFQGNYEQYF
TRBJ2-3 TRBV5-1 TRBD2 NA TGCGCCAGCAGCTTGGGAGGGGGACTAGCGGGGGACACAGATACGCAGTATTTT CASSLGGGLAGDTDTQYF
TRBJ2-1 TRBV19 TRBD1 NA TGTGCCAGTAGTCCTTGGACAGGTACGAATGAGCAGTTCTTC CASSPWTGTNEQFF
TRBJ1-5 TRBV5-1 TRBD1 NA TGCGCCAGCAGCCCAGGACAGGGCCAGCTTGGCAATCAGCCCCAGCATTTT CASSPGQGQLGNQPQHF
TRBJ2-7 TRBV28 TRBD2 NA TGTGCCAGCAGTTCGGTGAACGGGAGGGCCTACGAGCAGTACTTC CASSSVNGRAYEQYF
TRBJ1-1 TRBV14 NA NA TGTGCCAGCAGCTTTGGGACACGCACTGAAGCTTTCTTT CASSFGTRTEAFF
TRBJ2-5 TRBV7-2 NA once TGTGCCAGCAGCTTGCAGGAAGTCCAAGAGACCCAGTACTTC CASSLQEVQETQYF
TRBJ1-2 TRBV20-1 NA NA TGCAGTGCTTATCCCGGGGGTGGCTACACCTTC CSAYPGGGYTF
TRBJ1-5 TRBV19 NA few TGTGCCAGTACCTCGGACAGTTCGGGGCAGCCCCAGCATTTT CASTSDSSGQPQHF
TRBJ1-5 TRBV19 NA NA TGTGCCAGTAGTTCGGAAACAGGGTTATATCAGCCCCAGCATTTT CASSSETGLYQPQHF
TRBJ1-4 TRBV5-1 NA once TGCGCCAGCAAATCCGGAGGAGGCGCAACTAATGAAAAACTGTTTTTT CASKSGGGATNEKLFF
TRBJ1-5 TRBV6-1 NA NA TGTGCCAGCAGAGCCAGCAATCAGCCCCAGCATTTT CASRASNQPQHF
TRBJ2-1 TRBV9 TRBD2 once TGTGCCAGCAGCGTAGGGTCTAGCGGGAGTTGGCTTGTCAATGAGCAGTTCTTC CASSVGSSGSWLVNEQFF
TRBJ2-1 TRBV7-9 NA few TGTGCCAGCAGCTTAGAACAGTACAATGAGCAGTTCTTC CASSLEQYNEQFF
TRBJ2-7 TRBV6-6 NA NA TGTGCCAGCAGACTCGACTGGTCCTACGAGCAGTACTTC CASRLDWSYEQYF
TRBJ1-2 TRBV27 NA NA TGTGCCAGCAGTCTACAGGGTAATCATGGCTACACCTTC CASSLQGNHGYTF